Listed below are T cell receptor beta chains from one sample, sequenced in a study of tumor-infiltrating lymphocytes in primary liver carcinoma. One entry per CDR3 protein, called by TCRdb with MiXCR from the multiplex PCR reads. This sample carries about 310,000 distinct CDR3 sequences, roughly 60% of them seen once, and the ten largest clones take approximately 9%. The sample was peripheral blood. The receptors here all came from a man in his forties with primary liver carcinoma and hepatitis B virus infection. Each CDR3 is given with its conserved first and last residue. A D gene is named only where the DNA matches it firmly. The listing skips clone size in some rows; elsewhere it reads once, few, many or a size class.

CDR3aa: CASSHASLRSSYNEQFF; CDR3nt: TGTGCCAGCAGCCATGCTTCCCTCAGGAGCTCCTACAATGAGCAGTTCTTC; abundance: once; v_gene: TRBV14; j_gene: TRBJ2-1; d_gene: .
CDR3aa: CASSFGQGITEAFF; CDR3nt: TGTGCCAGCAGCTTCGGCCAGGGGATCACTGAAGCTTTCTTT; abundance: medium-sized; v_gene: TRBV11-1; j_gene: TRBJ1-1; d_gene: .
CDR3aa: CASSFIGGSPYSEQFF; CDR3nt: TGTGCCAGCAGCTTCATCGGAGGGAGTCCCTACAGTGAGCAGTTCTTC; abundance: .; v_gene: TRBV5-5; j_gene: TRBJ2-1; d_gene: .
CDR3aa: CASSFSPTEELFF; CDR3nt: TGTGCCAGCAGTTTCTCCCCAACCGAAGAGCTGTTTTTT; abundance: .; v_gene: TRBV6-6; j_gene: TRBJ2-2; d_gene: .
CDR3aa: CASSLEGAREQFF; CDR3nt: TGCGCCAGCAGCTTGGAGGGGGCGAGGGAGCAGTTCTTC; abundance: few; v_gene: TRBV5-1; j_gene: TRBJ2-1; d_gene: TRBD1
CDR3aa: CASSLTSPAGDTDTQYF; CDR3nt: TGCGCCAGCAGCCTCACAAGCCCAGCGGGGGACACAGATACGCAGTATTTT; abundance: many; v_gene: TRBV4-1; j_gene: TRBJ2-3; d_gene: TRBD2
CDR3aa: CSVAHATSTDTQYF; CDR3nt: TGCAGCGTCGCTCATGCTACTAGCACAGATACGCAGTATTTT; abundance: .; v_gene: TRBV29-1; j_gene: TRBJ2-3; d_gene: .
CDR3aa: CASTRVQKEIQHF; CDR3nt: TGTGCCAGCACTAGGGTACAGAAAGAGATCCAGCACTTC; abundance: .; v_gene: TRBV12-3/TRBV12-4; j_gene: TRBJ2-5; d_gene: .
CDR3aa: CASSFGQGREKLFF; CDR3nt: TGTGCCAGCAGTTTCGGACAGGGACGGGAAAAACTGTTTTTT; abundance: .; v_gene: TRBV28; j_gene: TRBJ1-4; d_gene: TRBD1
CDR3aa: CAWSTPPKNIQYF; CDR3nt: TGTGCCTGGAGTACGCCTCCCAAAAACATTCAGTACTTC; abundance: .; v_gene: TRBV30; j_gene: TRBJ2-4; d_gene: .
CDR3aa: CASSFDQETKYF; CDR3nt: TGCGCCAGCAGCTTTGACCAAGAGACCAAGTACTTC; abundance: .; v_gene: TRBV5-1; j_gene: TRBJ2-5; d_gene: .
CDR3aa: CASSWDTEGQETQYF; CDR3nt: TGTGCCAGCAGTTGGGACACCGAGGGACAAGAGACCCAGTACTTC; abundance: .; v_gene: TRBV11-1; j_gene: TRBJ2-5; d_gene: .
CDR3aa: CSVEGLAGDEQFF; CDR3nt: TGCAGCGTTGAAGGGCTAGCGGGCGATGAGCAGTTCTTC; abundance: many; v_gene: TRBV29-1; j_gene: TRBJ2-1; d_gene: TRBD2
CDR3aa: CASSLGDREDTEAFF; CDR3nt: TGCGCCAGCAGCTTGGGGGACAGGGAGGACACTGAAGCTTTCTTT; abundance: once; v_gene: TRBV5-1; j_gene: TRBJ1-1; d_gene: TRBD1
CDR3aa: CVCTPGTGVETQYF; CDR3nt: TGTGTCTGCACCCCCGGGACGGGGGTAGAGACCCAGTACTTC; abundance: .; v_gene: TRBV11-1; j_gene: TRBJ2-5; d_gene: .
CDR3aa: CASSQDSASGSLKAPYGQYF; CDR3nt: TGTGCCAGCAGCCAAGATAGTGCTAGCGGCAGCCTTAAGGCCCCCTACGGGCAGTACTTC; abundance: .; v_gene: TRBV4-2; j_gene: TRBJ2-7; d_gene: TRBD2
CDR3aa: CANSLLVSGGENEQFF; CDR3nt: TGTGCCAACAGCCTTCTAGTGTCAGGGGGAGAAAATGAGCAGTTCTTC; abundance: .; v_gene: TRBV11-1; j_gene: TRBJ2-1; d_gene: TRBD1
CDR3aa: CASSRDSGQAFF; CDR3nt: TGTGCCAGCAGCCGCGATTCGGGGCAAGCTTTCTTT; abundance: .; v_gene: TRBV11-2; j_gene: TRBJ1-1; d_gene: .
CDR3aa: CASISAGTEFLYEQYF; CDR3nt: TGTGCCAGCATTTCGGCCGGGACAGAGTTTTTATACGAGCAGTACTTC; abundance: .; v_gene: TRBV6-5; j_gene: TRBJ2-7; d_gene: TRBD1
CDR3aa: CASSLMGGYCYTF; CDR3nt: TGTGCCAGCAGTTTAATGGGGGGGTATTGCTACACCTTC; abundance: .; v_gene: TRBV28; j_gene: TRBJ1-2; d_gene: .
CDR3aa: CAWSAGGNYGYTF; CDR3nt: TGTGCCTGGAGTGCAGGGGGGAACTATGGCTACACCTTC; abundance: .; v_gene: TRBV30; j_gene: TRBJ1-2; d_gene: TRBD1
CDR3aa: CSVVGQPNTGELFF; CDR3nt: TGCAGCGTTGTGGGACAACCGAACACCGGGGAGCTGTTTTTT; abundance: many; v_gene: TRBV29-1; j_gene: TRBJ2-2; d_gene: .
CDR3aa: CASSLSSSIDTQYF; CDR3nt: TGTGCCAGCAGCTTATCCAGCAGCATAGATACGCAGTATTTT; abundance: .; v_gene: TRBV7-9; j_gene: TRBJ2-3; d_gene: .
CDR3aa: CASRIQEGTDTQYF; CDR3nt: TGCGCCAGCAGAATTCAGGAGGGCACAGATACGCAGTATTTT; abundance: many; v_gene: TRBV5-1; j_gene: TRBJ2-3; d_gene: .
CDR3aa: CASNFGDIQYF; CDR3nt: TGTGCCAGCAATTTCGGGGACATTCAGTACTTC; abundance: .; v_gene: TRBV28; j_gene: TRBJ2-4; d_gene: .
CDR3aa: CAISDGGNIQHF; CDR3nt: TGTGCCATCAGTGACGGTGGAAACATTCAGCACTTC; abundance: .; v_gene: TRBV10-3; j_gene: TRBJ2-4; d_gene: .
CDR3aa: CTSSEAVYEQYF; CDR3nt: TGCACCAGCAGTGAGGCAGTCTACGAGCAGTACTTC; abundance: few; v_gene: TRBV6-1; j_gene: TRBJ2-7; d_gene: .
CDR3aa: CASSPAAPPQETQYF; CDR3nt: TGTGCCAGCAGCCCCGCGGCGCCTCCCCAAGAGACCCAGTACTTC; abundance: .; v_gene: TRBV5-4; j_gene: TRBJ2-5; d_gene: .